The 8 T cell receptor beta chains presented below share a single source sample, sequenced in a study of read filtering for tumor transcriptome and immune sequencing. Molecular barcoded adaptors covering alpha/delta and beta/gamma chains were used on around 400 ng RNA. TCRdb processed the reads anew with MiXCR; each CDR3 protein has one entry. The sample comprises around 130,000 distinct CDR3 sequences, 13% of which are singletons, and about 11% rests with the top ten. Sequences were obtained from a population of CD138-negative cells sorted from bone marrow. Every receptor here comes from a donor at least 40 years old with multiple myeloma.

Note on this clonotype: The DNA is left out, because the CDR3 cannot be placed on it with certainty; the CDR3 is given as TCRdb lists it. The genes are TRBV11-1 and TRBJ2-5; the DNA was not used to check the table's D call, TRBD2. Looked up from germline, CDR1 is SGHAT and CDR2 is FQDESV (reference sequence). Including both end residues, the CDR3 is 15 amino acids long. The CDR3 reads CASSFGSGAGETQYF.

Many counts were recorded for this clonotype. V gene TRBV20-1 combines with J gene TRBJ2-3, with 11 bases aligning to TRBD2. With V trimmed by 3 bases and J by 5 bases, 16 bases remained unmatched. Looked up from germline, CDR1 is DFQATT and CDR2 is SNEGSKA (reference sequence). This CDR3 spans 18 amino acids. CDR3 sequence (DNA): TGCAGTGCTAGTATACTTCGTCCGGGACTAGCGGCAAAAGATACGCAGTATTTT. Translating it yields CSASILRPGLAAKDTQYF.

This clonotype was counted a few times. This chain joins TRBV5-1 and TRBJ2-1; 11 bases are a match to TRBD2. CDR1 SGHRS and CDR2 YFSETQ come from the germline V gene. This CDR3 has 17 amino acids. V lost 0 bases and J lost 0; bases outside the gene matches: 2. CDR3 DNA: TGCGCCAGCAGCTTGGGACTAGCGGGACCCTCCTACAATGAGCAGTTCTTC. Protein product: CASSLGLAGPSYNEQFF.

On this clonotype: A much larger clone differs by one base, so this may be a read error. The chain joins TRBV11-1 to TRBJ2-2, with 7 bases that match TRBD1. The CDR3 length is 16 residues. CDR1 and CDR2 (germline): SGHAT, FQDESV (reference sequence). The CDR3 region is CASSYRTGTDTGELSF. The CDR3, as DNA: TGTGCCAGCAGCTATCGAACCGGGACAGACACCGGGGAGCTGTCTTTT. Looking up the rest from reference TRBV11-1 and TRBJ2-2 gives the full variable domain: EAEVAQSPRYKITEKSQAVAFWCDPISGHATLYWYRQILGQGPELLVQFQDESVVDDSQLPKDRFSAERLKGVDSTLKIQPAELGDSAMYLCASSYRTGTDTGELSFGEGSRLTVL.

About this clonotype: A much larger clone differs by one base, so this may be a read error. The chain links TRBV5-1 to TRBJ1-4; D gene uncertain. Trimming removed 7 bases from V and 7 bases from J, with 14 bases in between. This CDR3 has 13 residues. The germline gives CDR1 SGHRS, CDR2 YFSETQ. The DNA of the CDR3 is TGCGCCAGCGGCCCTGACGTGGGTGAAAAACTGTTTTTT. Amino acid sequence: CASGPDVGEKLFF.

The chain carries TRBV10-3 and TRBJ2-5, with D maybe TRBD2 (6 bases). The CDR3 is made up of 15 amino acids. Trimming stripped 4 bases from V and 1 base from J, with 13 bases between. Germline lookup yields CDR1 ENHRY and CDR2 SYGVKD. The CDR3, as DNA: TGTGCCATCAGTGGGACTATCGCCGGCCAAGAGACCCAGTACTTC. This sequence encodes CAISGTIAGQETQYF.

This clonotype has a count of ten or more. The chain employs TRBV20-1 and TRBJ2-3; 9 nucleotides agree with TRBD1. The junction had 6 bases not matched to a gene; V was cut back by 0 bases and J by 5 bases. CDR3 size: 15 residues. The V gene's germline CDR1 is DFQATT and CDR2 SNEGSKA (reference sequence). CDR3 region: CSARDWRQGEDTQYF. In nucleotides, the CDR3 is TGCAGTGCTAGAGATTGGAGACAGGGGGAAGATACGCAGTATTTT.

This clonotype was counted at least ten times. This rearrangement joins TRBV28 to TRBJ2-3; the D is unclear. Trimming took off 6 bases at V and 0 bases at J, with 7 bases between the two ends. CDR1 is MDHEN and CDR2 is SYDVKM in the germline V gene. The CDR3 extends over 13 amino acids. CDR3 amino acids: CASSMGSTDTQYF. CDR3 nucleotide sequence: TGTGCCAGCAGCATGGGTAGCACAGATACGCAGTATTTT.